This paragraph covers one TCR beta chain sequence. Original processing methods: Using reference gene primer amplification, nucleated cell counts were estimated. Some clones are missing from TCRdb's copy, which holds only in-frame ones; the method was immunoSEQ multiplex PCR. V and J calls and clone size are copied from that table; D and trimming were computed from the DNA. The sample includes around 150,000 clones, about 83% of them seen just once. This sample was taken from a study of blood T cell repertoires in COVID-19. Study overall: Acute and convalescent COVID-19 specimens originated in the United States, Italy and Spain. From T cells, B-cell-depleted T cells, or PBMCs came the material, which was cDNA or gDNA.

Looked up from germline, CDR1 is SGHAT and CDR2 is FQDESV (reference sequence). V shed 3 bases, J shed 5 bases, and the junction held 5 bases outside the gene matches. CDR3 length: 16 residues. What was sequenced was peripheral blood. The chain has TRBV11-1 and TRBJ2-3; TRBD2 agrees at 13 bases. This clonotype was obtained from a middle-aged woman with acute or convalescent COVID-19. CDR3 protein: CASSFGLAGAVDTQYF. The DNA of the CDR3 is TGTGCCAGCAGCTTTGGACTAGCGGGAGCGGTAGATACGCAGTATTTT.